These 21 T cell receptor beta chains share one sample of origin, sequenced in a study of blood T cell repertoires in COVID-19. Method: immunoSEQ multiplex PCR; TCRdb's copy keeps in-frame clones and lacks some. The table has 200,000 to 250,000 clones, roughly 87% seen once. The sequenced material came from peripheral blood. Receptor source: a middle-aged man with active or convalescent COVID-19.

The gene calls are TRBV28 and TRBJ1-5; no reliable D call. The CDR3 covers 14 residues. V was cut by 3 bases and J by 0 bases, with 6 bases left in between. Germline assignment: CDR1 MDHEN and CDR2 SYDVKM. As DNA, the CDR3 is TGTGCCAGCAGTTTTCCGTATAGCAATCAGCCCCAGCATTTT. Translation gives CASSFPYSNQPQHF.

This chain joins TRBV29-1 and TRBJ1-1, with no clear D. V was pared by 6 bases and J by 1 base, with 3 bases between. CDR3 length: 10 amino acids. The germline V gene has CDR1 SQVTM and CDR2 ANQGSEA. CDR3 sequence reads: CSVANTEAFF. DNA for the CDR3: TGCAGCGTAGCGAACACTGAAGCTTTCTTT.

V gene TRBV29-1 combines with J gene TRBJ1-3, with 9 bases identical to TRBD1. The CDR3 length is 14 residues. Trimming at V came to 7 bases and at J to 2 bases, leaving 6 bases not matched to a gene. The germline CDR1 and CDR2 sequences are SQVTM and ANQGSEA. In DNA form, the CDR3 reads TGCAGCGCCGAAGGGGACAGGGCTGGAAACACCATATATTTT. Translation gives CSAEGDRAGNTIYF.

The CDR3 is CASREQDRGPIETQYF. In DNA, the CDR3 is TGTGCCAGCAGAGAACAGGACAGGGGGCCTATAGAGACCCAGTACTTC. V usage is TRBV6-1 and J usage is TRBJ2-5, with 11 bases fitting TRBD1. Germline CDR1 and CDR2: MNHNS and SASEGT. Germline trimming cut 6 bases from V and 4 bases from J; bases unmatched to any gene: 10. The CDR3 runs to 16 residues.

The chain couples TRBV2 to TRBJ1-1; 9 positions match TRBD1. In germline, CDR1 is SNHLY, CDR2 FYNNEI. V was pared by 4 bases and J by 0 bases, with 3 bases of the junction left unmatched. The CDR3 contains 15 residues. In DNA, the CDR3 is TGTGCCAGCAGTGGACGGGACAGGGTGAACACTGAAGCTTTCTTT. Its protein is CASSGRDRVNTEAFF.

The rearrangement joins TRBV4-1 to TRBJ1-2; 10 nucleotides match TRBD1. With 1 base clipped from V and 7 bases from J, the junction kept 12 bases outside the gene matches. CDR1 MGHRA and CDR2 YSYEKL come from the germline V gene. The CDR3 runs 17 residues. The CDR3 protein is CASSQGVTGGHRRGYTF. The CDR3, as DNA: TGCGCCAGCAGCCAAGGAGTGACAGGGGGCCATAGACGTGGCTACACCTTC.

The CDR3 DNA reads as TGTGCCAGCAGCCTAGACCTCTTCTACGAGCAGTACTTC. Residues: CASSLDLFYEQYF. The V gene is TRBV4-2, the J gene TRBJ2-7; D remains unclear. V gave up 4 bases and J gave up 3 bases, with 10 bases separating them. Germline CDR1 and CDR2: LGHNA and YNFKEQ. CDR3 length equals 13 residues.

The rearrangement uses TRBV9 and TRBJ1-5, with TRBD1 identical over 8 bases. V lost 4 bases to trimming and J lost 0 bases; unmatched junction nucleotides: 9. The germline V gene encodes CDR1 SGDLS and CDR2 YYNGEE. CDR3 length equals 17 residues. The CDR3 sequence: CASSPGTGVYSNQPQHF. In nucleotides, the CDR3 is TGTGCCAGCAGCCCCGGGACAGGAGTATATAGCAATCAGCCCCAGCATTTT.

The chain uses TRBV11-3 and TRBJ2-5; 10 positions agree with TRBD2. Germline CDR1 reads SGHNT; CDR2 reads YENEEA. The CDR3 is 13 amino acids. The V gene end was trimmed by 10 bases and the J gene end by 5 bases; junction bases not matched to a gene: 7. The CDR3 protein is CATLAGDSETQYF. CDR3 sequence (DNA): TGTGCCACCCTAGCGGGGGATTCGGAGACCCAGTACTTC.

The chain is built from TRBV5-1 and TRBJ2-7; tentative D call: TRBD2 (6 bases). CDR1 is SGHRS and CDR2 is YFSETQ in the germline V gene. Trimming left V 0 bases short and J 2 bases short, with 12 bases between. The CDR3 consists of 15 residues. This CDR3 reads CASSLEGTPPYEQYF. As DNA, the CDR3 is TGCGCCAGCAGCTTGGAAGGGACTCCCCCCTACGAGCAGTACTTC.

On this clone itself: This CDR3 is also generated by other DNA sequences in the sample. This chain joins TRBV9 and TRBJ1-2; TRBD1 matches at 7 bases. The CDR3 runs 13 residues. CDR1 is SGDLS, CDR2 YYNGEE, per germline. V lost 0 bases and J lost 6; bases outside the gene matches: 2. CDR3 nucleotides: TGTGCCAGCAGCGTAGGGCAGGGGGATGGCTACACCTTC. It translates to CASSVGQGDGYTF. The full variable domain, its missing parts supplied by reference TRBV9 and TRBJ1-2, is DSGVTQTPKHLITATGQRVTLRCSPRSGDLSVYWYQQSLDQGLQFLIQYYNGEERAKGNILERFSAQQFPDLHSELNLSSLELGDSALYFCASSVGQGDGYTFGSGTRLTVV.

As concerns this clone: Other DNA sequences in this specimen translate into the identical CDR3. V usage is TRBV18 and J usage is TRBJ1-2; TRBD1 matches 7 bases. With V trimmed by 1 base and J by 4 bases, 3 bases remained unmatched. Germline CDR1 is KGHSH and CDR2 is LQKENI. This CDR3 comprises 14 residues. The CDR3 sequence: CASSPLQGGYGYTF. CDR3 nucleotides: TGTGCCAGCTCACCACTGCAGGGGGGCTATGGCTACACCTTC.

The gene calls are TRBV19 and TRBJ1-5; possible D gene TRBD1, 5 bases. This CDR3 spans 15 amino acids. Germline-derived CDR1 and CDR2 are LNHDA and SQIVND (reference sequence). V was clipped by 3 bases and J by 6 bases, with 15 bases between them. This chain's CDR3 is CASSIRARDGQPQHF. The DNA for the CDR3 is TGTGCCAGTAGTATTAGGGCCAGGGATGGTCAGCCCCAGCATTTT.

The V gene is TRBV18, the J gene TRBJ2-5; TRBD2 matches 10 bases. V trimming: 6 bases; J trimming: 3 bases; junction bases outside the gene matches: 4. CDR3 length equals 14 residues. Germline V gene lookup returns CDR1 KGHSH and CDR2 LQKENI. The DNA for the CDR3 is TGTGCCAGCTCCCCCACTAGCGGGAAAGAGACCCAGTACTTC. It specifies CASSPTSGKETQYF.

The V gene is TRBV7-9, the J gene TRBJ1-4; 7 nucleotides agree with TRBD1. After removal of 5 bases from V and 1 base from J, the junction contained 4 bases not matched to a gene. CDR1 is SEHNR, CDR2 FQNEAQ, per germline (reference sequence). This CDR3 is 15 amino acids long. The CDR3 protein is CASSASGGTNEKLFF. The DNA of the CDR3 is TGTGCCAGCAGCGCCTCAGGGGGAACTAATGAAAAACTGTTTTTT.

This sequence joins TRBV27 and TRBJ1-1; D gene uncertain. V lost 5 bases and J lost 0, with 10 bases in between. The CDR3 contains 14 residues. Germline loops: CDR1 MNHEY, CDR2 SMNVEV (reference sequence). CDR3 sequence reads: CASSASLLNTEAFF. The CDR3 nucleotides read TGTGCCAGCAGTGCTTCCCTACTGAACACTGAAGCTTTCTTT.

The V gene is TRBV6-5, the J gene TRBJ2-3, with 7 bases matching TRBD1. The CDR3 is 15 amino acids. CDR1 is MNHEY, CDR2 SVGAGI, per germline. V lost 0 bases, J lost 4 bases, and 4 bases stayed unmatched. The CDR3 DNA reads as TGTGCCAGCAGTTACTCTCGGCAGGGGGCAGATACGCAGTATTTT. This codes for CASSYSRQGADTQYF.

The V call is TRBV28, the J call TRBJ1-2; TRBD1 aligns across 8 bases. Germline V gene data show CDR1 as MDHEN and CDR2 as SYDVKM. V dropped 5 bases and J dropped 3; count of bases not matched to a gene: 5. This CDR3 has 14 residues. The CDR3 spells CASSRRQGYYGYTF. Written as DNA, the CDR3 is TGTGCCAGCAGTAGAAGACAGGGGTACTATGGCTACACCTTC.

The V call is TRBV24-1, the J call TRBJ1-2; 7 bases match TRBD1. The germline V gene encodes CDR1 KGHDR and CDR2 SFDVKD. V lost 0 bases to trimming and J lost 5 bases; unmatched junction nucleotides: 8. This CDR3 has 16 amino acids. CDR3 region: CATSDLSGQRFYGYTF. The CDR3 region has the DNA TGTGCCACCAGTGATTTGTCGGGACAGCGGTTTTATGGCTACACCTTC.

The V call is TRBV2, the J call TRBJ2-3; D call uncertain. Germline V gene data show CDR1 as SNHLY and CDR2 as FYNNEI. The CDR3 extends over 13 amino acids. The ends were cut back, 3 bases at V and 2 bases at J, with 6 bases in the middle. CDR3: CASSDVPTDTQYF. The CDR3 DNA follows: TGTGCCAGCAGTGACGTCCCCACAGATACGCAGTATTTT.

The rearrangement joins TRBV6-5 to TRBJ2-7; D remains unclear. This CDR3 contains 13 residues. Germline CDR1 MNHEY, CDR2 SVGAGI. V lost 0 bases and J 7 bases, leaving 10 bases between the germline ends. For the CDR3, the DNA is TGTGCCAGCAGTTACTCGATGCGTGGTGAGCAGTACTTC. This sequence encodes CASSYSMRGEQYF.